A single sample is the source of the 27 T cell receptor beta chains below, sequenced in a study of blood T cell repertoires in COVID-19. Method: immunoSEQ multiplex PCR; TCRdb's copy keeps in-frame clones and lacks some. The table records approximately 54,000 clones, more than 75% of them present only once. Sequences were obtained from peripheral blood. The origin of the receptors is a man in his fifties or sixties with acute or convalescent COVID-19.

The J gene is TRBJ2-5, the V gene TRBV27; 8 bases match TRBD1. CDR1 and CDR2 from the germline V gene are MNHEY and SMNVEV (reference sequence). The CDR3 is 13 amino acids. The V segment lost 5 bases and the J segment 5 bases; nucleotides outside the gene matches: 4. In DNA form, the CDR3 reads TGTGCCAGCAGTCGCGACAGGGGTGAGACCCAGTACTTC. This codes for CASSRDRGETQYF.

CDR3 protein: CASSEEQGNSPLHF. CDR3 sequence (DNA): TGTGCCAGCAGTGAAGAACAGGGGAATTCACCCCTCCACTTT. The chain is built from TRBV6-1 and TRBJ1-6, with 7 bases that match TRBD1. From germline, CDR1 is MNHNS and CDR2 SASEGT. The junction had 1 base not matched to a gene; V was cut back by 1 base and J by 7 bases. This CDR3 contains 14 residues.

The chain couples TRBV7-9 to TRBJ1-3; TRBD1 aligns across 10 bases. Germline CDR1 reads SEHNR; CDR2 reads FQNEAQ (reference sequence). V lost 5 bases to trimming and J lost 4 bases; unmatched junction nucleotides: 5. CDR3 length: 15 amino acids. As DNA, the CDR3 is TGTGCCAGCAGCACAAGACAGGGGGCCGGAAACACCATATATTTT. Translation: CASSTRQGAGNTIYF.

This sequence joins TRBV30 and TRBJ1-5, with 9 positions matching TRBD1. Trimming at V came to 0 bases and at J to 6 bases, leaving 6 bases not matched to a gene. This CDR3 has 15 residues. CDR1 GTSNPN and CDR2 SVGIG come from the germline V gene (reference sequence). Here the CDR3 DNA reads TGTGCCTGGAGTGTGGGCCTGACAGGGGGTCAGCCCCAGCATTTT. It is translated as CAWSVGLTGGQPQHF.

The sample holds one count of this clone. The chain recombines TRBV19 with TRBJ1-3, with TRBD1 identical over 8 bases. V shed 7 bases and J 4 bases; nucleotides not matched to a gene: 9. This CDR3 is 15 amino acids long. CDR1 and CDR2 from the germline V gene are LNHDA and SQIVND (reference sequence). The CDR3 DNA sequence: TGTGCCAGTAATCACGACAGGGGATTCGGAAACACCATATATTTT. This translates into CASNHDRGFGNTIYF.

This clone was detected once. The chain uses TRBV13 and TRBJ2-7; possible D gene TRBD1, 6 bases. The CDR3 extends over 16 amino acids. Deletions cut 0 bases from V and 1 base from J, with 13 bases between. Germline CDR1 reads PRHDT; CDR2 reads FYEKMQ (reference sequence). CDR3 sequence: CASSLGPGHSSYEQYF. DNA for the CDR3: TGTGCCAGCAGCTTAGGACCGGGACACTCTTCCTACGAGCAGTACTTC.

This chain links TRBV21-1 with TRBJ2-3; the listed D gene, TRBD2, was not tested against the DNA. TRBV21-1 is a pseudogene locus. The CDR3 is 19 amino acids. CDR3: CASSNAGPPLWVRTDTQYF. The DNA of the CDR3 is TGTGCCAGCAGCAACGCGGGACCCCCTTTGTGGGTTCGCACAGATACGCAGTATTTT.

This clone has a handful of counts. The gene calls are TRBV6-4 and TRBJ2-3; TRBD2 agrees at 12 bases. Germline V gene data show CDR1 as MRHNA and CDR2 as SNTAGT. Trimming cost V 6 bases and J 4 bases; bases outside gene matches: 5. The CDR3 sequence is 15 residues long. The CDR3 DNA follows: TGTGCCAGCAGCGCTTCTAGCGGGGGGGCAGATACGCAGTATTTT. The encoded protein is CASSASSGGADTQYF.

The chain couples TRBV11-2 to TRBJ2-7, with a possible D match to TRBD1 (6 bases). CDR1 SGHAT and CDR2 FQNNGV come from the germline V gene. The V and J ends lost 1 base and 3 bases respectively, with 10 bases between them. The CDR3 length is 14 residues. The CDR3 loop is CASSLGTGYYEQYF. The CDR3 DNA follows: TGTGCCAGCAGCTTAGGTACAGGGTACTACGAGCAGTACTTC.

This rearrangement joins TRBV4-1 to TRBJ2-1; a possible D gene is TRBD2 (6 bases). The ends were cut back, 2 bases at V and 9 bases at J, with 14 bases in the middle. The CDR3 spans 14 residues. Germline CDR1 and CDR2: MGHRA and YSYEKL. This CDR3 reads CASSQSGNGGEQFF. Written as DNA, the CDR3 is TGCGCCAGCAGCCAATCCGGGAACGGGGGTGAGCAGTTCTTC.

J is TRBJ2-3 and V is TRBV5-1; perhaps TRBD2 as D (6 bases). The CDR3 length is 14 residues. Germline-derived CDR1 and CDR2 are SGHRS and YFSETQ. Trimming pared 4 bases from V and 0 bases from J, leaving 9 bases between. CDR3 bases: TGCGCCAGCAGCGGCGGGGATAGCACAGATACGCAGTATTTT. It encodes CASSGGDSTDTQYF.

This clone is a singleton in its sample. The genes are TRBV6-5 and TRBJ2-7; D is possibly TRBD1 (5 bases). The length of the CDR3 is 14 residues. CDR1 is MNHEY, CDR2 SVGAGI, per germline. Trimming cost V 2 bases and J 5 bases, with 13 bases left between them. The CDR3 is CASSYAGHRNEQYF. CDR3 bases: TGTGCCAGCAGTTACGCCGGACACCGCAACGAGCAGTACTTC.

CDR3 coding DNA: TGCGCCAGCAGCCACATCTATAGCGGGGACCTCACAGATACGCAGTATTTT. Protein product: CASSHIYSGDLTDTQYF. The chain employs TRBV4-1 and TRBJ2-3; 8 bases agree with TRBD2. Per germline, CDR1 MGHRA and CDR2 YSYEKL. The CDR3 length is 17 residues. V gave up 3 bases and J gave up 2 bases; unmatched junction bases: 10.

J is TRBJ1-4 and V is TRBV7-9, with TRBD1 matching 12 bases. CDR3 length equals 14 residues. V shed 3 bases and J 7 bases; nucleotides not matched to a gene: 0. Germline-derived CDR1 and CDR2 are SEHNR and FQNEAQ (reference sequence). CDR3 DNA: TGTGCCAGCAGCTTGGGACAGGGGGCTGAAAAACTGTTTTTT. This encodes CASSLGQGAEKLFF.

The chain recombines TRBV2 with TRBJ2-3, with 12 bases identical to TRBD2. CDR1 is SNHLY and CDR2 is FYNNEI in the germline V gene. Trimming removed 5 bases from V and 2 bases from J; junction bases left unmatched: 8. CDR3 length equals 17 residues. The CDR3 loop reads CASSRWTSGVNTDTQYF. The DNA for the CDR3 is TGTGCCAGCAGTCGATGGACTAGCGGGGTTAACACAGATACGCAGTATTTT.

There are a few counts of this clone. The DNA for the CDR3 is TGTGCCAGCAGTTATAACAGGGACTATGGCTACACCTTC. This encodes CASSYNRDYGYTF. This rearrangement joins TRBV6-6 to TRBJ1-2, with D tentatively TRBD1 (6 bases). The V and J ends lost 3 bases and 3 bases respectively, with 8 bases between them. Germline assignment: CDR1 MNHNY and CDR2 SVGAGI (reference sequence). The CDR3 runs to 13 residues.

J is TRBJ2-7 and V is TRBV19, with D unclear. Germline V gives CDR1 LNHDA, CDR2 SQIVND (reference sequence). V was trimmed by 6 bases and J by 7 bases, leaving 19 bases between them. The CDR3 extends over 14 amino acids. For the CDR3, the DNA is TGTGCCAGTAGGGGTATTGGCAGCGCAGTAGAGCAGTACTTC. This translates into CASRGIGSAVEQYF.

The rearrangement joins TRBV6-1 to TRBJ2-2; a possible D gene is TRBD1 (5 bases). The V gene's germline CDR1 is MNHNS and CDR2 SASEGT. The CDR3 length is 15 residues. V was shortened by 0 bases and J by 7 bases, with 12 bases between the two germline ends. As DNA, the CDR3 is TGTGCCAGCAGTGAAGCGGGGCAGGGCATCGGGGAGCTGTTTTTT. Amino acid sequence: CASSEAGQGIGELFF.

This chain connects TRBV19 to TRBJ2-3; the match to TRBD1 covers 7 bases. The V gene end was trimmed by 0 bases and the J gene end by 0 bases; junction bases not matched to a gene: 6. Looked up from germline, CDR1 is LNHDA and CDR2 is SQIVND (reference sequence). The CDR3 is made up of 17 amino acids. CDR3 sequence reads: CASSIDSGGLSTDTQYF. The CDR3 DNA follows: TGTGCCAGTAGTATAGATTCAGGGGGATTGAGCACAGATACGCAGTATTTT.

This clone showed up just once. The chain combines TRBV29-1 with TRBJ2-4, with a weak D call TRBD1 (6 bases). Germline V CDR1 and CDR2: SQVTM, ANQGSEA. The V end lost 1 base, the J end lost 6 bases, and 13 bases lay between the germline ends. This CDR3 has 14 amino acids. Here the CDR3 reads CSVEADSAANIQYF. In nucleotides, the CDR3 is TGCAGCGTTGAAGCGGACAGTGCAGCAAACATTCAGTACTTC.

The chain carries TRBV6-1 and TRBJ2-5; TRBD1 aligns across 7 bases. CDR3 length: 15 amino acids. J gave up 5 bases and V 2 bases, and 8 bases lay outside the gene matches. Germline V gene sequence: CDR1 MNHNS, CDR2 SASEGT. CDR3 loop: CASSETQGFMETQYF. In nucleotides, the CDR3 is TGTGCCAGCAGTGAAACACAGGGGTTTATGGAGACCCAGTACTTC.

The rearrangement links TRBV18 to TRBJ2-7; 11 bases are a match to TRBD2. This CDR3 region has 18 residues. V lost 0 bases to trimming and J lost 2 bases; unmatched junction nucleotides: 9. Germline V CDR1 and CDR2: KGHSH, LQKENI. The CDR3 bases are TGTGCCAGCTCACCACCTTCAACTAGCGGGGGATCTCCCTACGAGCAGTACTTC. This gives the protein CASSPPSTSGGSPYEQYF.

The chain is built from TRBV5-1 and TRBJ1-1; 10 bases match TRBD1. The trim removed 4 bases at V and 9 bases at J, leaving 3 bases unmatched. Per the germline V gene, CDR1 is SGHRS and CDR2 is YFSETQ. The CDR3 sequence is 12 residues long. CDR3 coding DNA: TGCGCCAGCAGCACGGGACAGGGGAAAGCTTTCTTT. Translated, it gives CASSTGQGKAFF.

This rearrangement joins TRBV29-1 to TRBJ2-5; tentative D call: TRBD2 (8 bases). Germline V lookup: CDR1 SQVTM, CDR2 ANQGSEA. The length of the CDR3 is 14 residues. Trimming removed 1 base from V and 2 bases from J, with 11 bases in between. The CDR3 is CSVEVAGQQETQYF. CDR3 coding DNA: TGCAGCGTTGAAGTAGCGGGACAGCAAGAGACCCAGTACTTC.

To note about this clone: Mismatch with germline at one junction end may stem from a read error. CDR3 bases: TGTGCCAGCAGCTGGTGGACTAGCGGGTCCTTCAATGAGCAGTTCTTC. This encodes CASSWWTSGSFNEQFF. The chain combines TRBV5-6 with TRBJ2-1; 11 nucleotides line up with TRBD2. This CDR3 is built from 16 residues. Germline V gene sequence: CDR1 SGHDT, CDR2 YYEEEE.

The chain links TRBV9 to TRBJ2-3, with a possible D match to TRBD2 (5 bases). The CDR3 has 16 amino acids. V was trimmed by 3 bases and J by 3 bases, leaving 17 bases between them. CDR1 and CDR2 (germline): SGDLS, YYNGEE. This CDR3 is CASSGEPAWGTDTQYF. The CDR3 DNA reads as TGTGCCAGCAGCGGGGAGCCTGCTTGGGGTACAGATACGCAGTATTTT.

The rearrangement joins TRBV19 to TRBJ2-3; TRBD2 matches at 10 bases. The junction had 20 bases not matched to a gene; V was cut back by 6 bases and J by 5 bases. CDR3 length: 19 residues. The germline CDR1 and CDR2 sequences are LNHDA and SQIVND (reference sequence). CDR3 DNA: TGTGCCAGTAGCCGGCGGGCTAGCGGGAGAAATTGGGCGCAAGATACGCAGTATTTT. Translating it yields CASSRRASGRNWAQDTQYF.